This T cell receptor beta chain was sequenced for a study of siplizumab effects on memory and regulatory T cells. Study conclusions and caveats: Proliferating Tregs from siplizumab cultures lacked functional confirmation of suppression. There appeared to be greater diversity in naive T cells than in memory cells, and naive T cells seemed major contributors to the alloresponse. Most alloreactive clones went unmapped to unstimulated subsets; only a minor fraction mapped.

Germline-derived CDR1 and CDR2 are MNHEY and SVGAGI. Trimming shortened V by 5 bases and J by 3 bases, and 11 bases separated the two germline ends. The CDR3 is 14 amino acids. Concerning this clone: Its cognate antigen is unknown.

Cells of the mixed lymphocyte reaction were cocultured at 37 degrees C for five to seven days. Some 10^5 TCR templates were measured in each sample. Sequencing used immunoSEQ multiplex PCR; TCRdb keeps in-frame clones, though not all of them. The sample contains roughly 9,600 clones, around 40% of which appear only once. This clonotype was obtained from a human donor in good health; the cells came from an allogeneic mixed lymphocyte reaction. Sequenced sample: CFSE-low (dividing) CD4+ T cells sorted from an allogeneic mixed lymphocyte reaction. The J gene is TRBJ1-5, the V gene TRBV6-5; D call uncertain. The CDR3 protein is CASSVGLANQPQHF. The CDR3 DNA reads TGTGCCAGCAGTGTTGGGTTGGCCAATCAGCCCCAGCATTTT.